These 18 T cell receptor beta chains were sequenced from one sample in a study of cytomegalovirus exposure and HLA in healthy donors. The primer mix had 60 Vbeta and 13 Jbeta primers. TCRdb's table, derived via immunoSEQ multiplex PCR, lists solely in-frame clones and lacks some. Among approximately 140,000 clones listed, around 82% were seen once. Sequencing was done on a sample of PBMCs. These receptors were collected from a boy aged 10-17 years in good health and CMV-seronegative.

The V call is TRBV5-6, the J call TRBJ1-1; TRBD1 aligns across 7 bases. V shed 4 bases and J 0 bases; nucleotides not matched to a gene: 3. This CDR3 has 14 residues. Germline V gene data show CDR1 as SGHDT and CDR2 as YYEEEE. This CDR3 is CASSGTALNTEAFF. CDR3 nucleotide sequence: TGTGCCAGCAGCGGGACAGCACTGAACACTGAAGCTTTCTTT. The full variable domain, with the rest looked up from reference TRBV5-6 and TRBJ1-1, is DAGVTQSPTHLIKTRGQQVTLRCSPKSGHDTVSWYQQALGQGPQFIFQYYEEEERQRGNFPDRFSGHQFPNYSSELNVNALLLGDSALYLCASSGTALNTEAFFGQGTRLTVV.

The rearrangement links TRBV7-3 to TRBJ2-3; TRBD1 aligns across 8 bases. Germline trimming cut 1 base from V and 14 bases from J; bases unmatched to any gene: 8. The CDR3 sequence is 13 residues long. Germline V gene lookup returns CDR1 SGHTA and CDR2 FQGTGA. The DNA of the CDR3 is TGTGCCAGCAGCTTAAATTTAAGGGACAGGATGTATTTT. Its translation: CASSLNLRDRMYF.

The chain links TRBV15 to TRBJ1-5; D unresolved. The CDR3 has 12 amino acids. Germline V CDR1 and CDR2: LNHNV, YYDKDF (reference sequence). Between the trimmed V and J ends, which lost 3 bases and 7 bases, there was a span of 7 bases. The CDR3: CATSRLEQPQHF. CDR3 DNA: TGTGCCACCAGCAGGCTGGAGCAGCCCCAGCATTTT.

This chain connects TRBV4-1 to TRBJ2-7, with 9 bases matching TRBD2. The V segment lost 1 base and the J segment 6 bases; nucleotides outside the gene matches: 7. This CDR3 is 15 amino acids long. CDR1 and CDR2 (germline): MGHRA, YSYEKL. The CDR3 sequence is CASSQAGLAGLEQYF. The CDR3 coding sequence is TGCGCCAGCAGCCAAGCGGGCCTAGCGGGACTCGAGCAGTACTTC.

The chain employs TRBV13 and TRBJ2-6; 12 positions match TRBD1. CDR1 is PRHDT, CDR2 FYEKMQ, per germline (reference sequence). The CDR3 runs 18 residues. V dropped 5 bases and J dropped 2; count of bases not matched to a gene: 7. CDR3 DNA: TGTGCCAGCAGCCAATCGGGACAGGGGGCGGCTGGGGCCAACGTCCTGACTTTC. Amino acids: CASSQSGQGAAGANVLTF.

V is TRBV27 and J is TRBJ2-2; D might be TRBD1 (6 bases). CDR1 is MNHEY, CDR2 SMNVEV, per germline (reference sequence). V lost 6 bases, J lost 3 bases, and 11 bases lay in between. The length of the CDR3 is 14 residues. CDR3 DNA sequence: TGTGCCAGCAGGAGGGACACTTACACCGGGGAGCTGTTTTTT. This encodes CASRRDTYTGELFF.

A remark on this clone: One junction end disagrees with the germline gene, perhaps due to a read error. This chain links TRBV4-2 with TRBJ1-4; maybe TRBD1 (6 bases). Germline V gene sequence: CDR1 LGHNA, CDR2 YNFKEQ. CDR3 size: 15 residues. The CDR3: CASSLEQGPGKKLFF. The CDR3 nucleotides read TGTGCCAGCAGCCTAGAACAGGGCCCAGGAAAAAAATTGTTTTTT.

The chain recombines TRBV30 with TRBJ2-2; D might be TRBD2 (5 bases). Trimming took off 6 bases at V and 6 bases at J, with 17 bases between the two ends. The CDR3 is 14 amino acids. CDR1 and CDR2 (germline): GTSNPN, SVGIG (reference sequence). The CDR3 region is CACQLNHGAGELFF. CDR3 DNA: TGTGCCTGCCAACTCAACCACGGGGCCGGGGAGCTGTTTTTT.

This chain uses TRBV4-1 with TRBJ2-1; TRBD1 is a possible D gene (6 bases). The CDR3 consists of 15 residues. The V end lost 4 bases, the J end lost 5 bases, and 15 bases lay between the germline ends. Germline-derived CDR1 and CDR2 are MGHRA and YSYEKL. The CDR3 protein is CASSLVTGLNNEQFF. The CDR3 region has the DNA TGCGCCAGCAGCCTGGTCACAGGGCTTAACAATGAGCAGTTCTTC.

The chain uses TRBV7-2 and TRBJ2-7; tentatively, D is TRBD2 (5 bases). The germline CDR1 and CDR2 sequences are SGHTA and FQGNSA. The ends were cut back, 5 bases at V and 2 bases at J, with 10 bases in the middle. This CDR3 spans 13 amino acids. The CDR3 spells CASSDGNTYEQYF. The CDR3 bases are TGTGCCAGCAGCGACGGGAATACCTACGAGCAGTACTTC.

This chain joins TRBV7-2 and TRBJ1-1; weak D call: TRBD1 (6 bases). The V and J ends lost 6 bases and 2 bases respectively, with 13 bases between them. This CDR3 is 14 amino acids long. In germline, CDR1 is SGHTA, CDR2 FQGNSA. The CDR3 coding sequence is TGTGCCAGCAGATCAGGACAGACCAACACTGAAGCTTTCTTT. Translation: CASRSGQTNTEAFF.

The CDR3 sequence: CASSLSGREGYGYTF. The CDR3 DNA reads TGTGCCAGCAGTTTGTCGGGCAGGGAGGGCTATGGCTACACCTTC. The gene calls are TRBV28 and TRBJ1-2, with D tentatively TRBD1 (5 bases). The CDR3 is 15 residues long. The V end lost 3 bases, the J end lost 4 bases, and 15 bases lay between the germline ends. Looked up from germline, CDR1 is MDHEN and CDR2 is SYDVKM.

This chain connects TRBV21-1 to TRBJ2-6; the listed D gene, TRBD1, was not tested against the DNA. TRBV21-1 is marked as a pseudogene. The CDR3 loop spans 16 amino acids. The CDR3 sequence: CASSTRQNSGANVLTF. CDR3 DNA sequence: TGTGCCAGCAGCACTAGACAGAACTCTGGGGCCAACGTCCTGACTTTC.

The chain is built from TRBV5-5 and TRBJ1-5; tentatively, D is TRBD1 (5 bases). CDR3 length: 15 residues. V lost 0 bases and J 3 bases, leaving 10 bases between the germline ends. In germline, CDR1 is SGHKS, CDR2 YYEKEE (reference sequence). The CDR3 is CASSLDAGNNQPQHF. The CDR3 DNA sequence: TGTGCCAGCAGCTTGGATGCAGGGAACAATCAGCCCCAGCATTTT.

The chain is built from TRBV7-8 and TRBJ1-4; D gene uncertain. The CDR3 spans 14 residues. Germline V gene sequence: CDR1 SGHVS, CDR2 FQNEAQ. The V end lost 5 bases, the J end lost 3 bases, and 10 bases lay between the germline ends. CDR3 loop: CASSEEGANEKLFF. The CDR3 nucleotides read TGTGCCAGCAGCGAAGAGGGTGCTAATGAAAAACTGTTTTTT. Filled out from reference TRBV7-8 and TRBJ1-4, the complete variable domain reads GAGVSQSPRYKVAKRGQDVALRCDPISGHVSLFWYQQALGQGPEFLTYFQNEAQLDKSGLPSDRFFAERPEGSVSTLKIQRTQQEDSAVYLCASSEEGANEKLFFGSGTQLSVL.

The chain has TRBV9 and TRBJ2-1; a possible D gene is TRBD2 (6 bases). The CDR3 covers 13 residues. Germline assignment: CDR1 SGDLS and CDR2 YYNGEE. V lost 3 bases to trimming and J lost 8 bases, with 12 bases between them. The CDR3 nucleotides are TGTGCCAGCAGCGGAACCGGGAGAGATGAGCAGTTCTTC. This sequence encodes CASSGTGRDEQFF.

CDR3 protein: CASSQGPSGIQETQYF. CDR3 DNA sequence: TGCGCCAGCAGCCAAGGGCCTAGCGGGATCCAAGAGACCCAGTACTTC. The chain joins TRBV4-3 to TRBJ2-5; 9 bases line up with TRBD2. The germline V gene has CDR1 LGHNA and CDR2 YSLEER. Germline trimming cut 1 base from V and 1 base from J; bases unmatched to any gene: 4. The CDR3 has 16 amino acids.

The genes are TRBV5-6 and TRBJ2-7; D may be TRBD1 (8 bases). With 3 bases removed from V and 4 bases from J, the gap between germline ends came to 17 bases. This CDR3 spans 15 amino acids. The germline V gene has CDR1 SGHDT and CDR2 YYEEEE. As DNA, the CDR3 is TGTGCCAGCAGCTACGTACAGGGGGGGGGTTACGAGCAGTACTTC. This sequence encodes CASSYVQGGGYEQYF.